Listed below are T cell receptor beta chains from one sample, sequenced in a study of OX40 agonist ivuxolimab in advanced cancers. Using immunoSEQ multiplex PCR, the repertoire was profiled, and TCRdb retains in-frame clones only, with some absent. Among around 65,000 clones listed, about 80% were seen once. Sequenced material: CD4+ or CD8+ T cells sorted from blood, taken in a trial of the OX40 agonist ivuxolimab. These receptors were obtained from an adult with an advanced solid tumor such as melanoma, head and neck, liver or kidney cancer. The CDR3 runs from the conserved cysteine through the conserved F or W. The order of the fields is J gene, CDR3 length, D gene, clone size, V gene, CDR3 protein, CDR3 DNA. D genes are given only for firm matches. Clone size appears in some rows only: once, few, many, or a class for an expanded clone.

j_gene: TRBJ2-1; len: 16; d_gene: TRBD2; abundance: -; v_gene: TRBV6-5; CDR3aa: CASSYGGLAGYGEQFF; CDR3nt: TGTGCCAGCAGTTACGGGGGACTAGCGGGATACGGTGAGCAGTTCTTC
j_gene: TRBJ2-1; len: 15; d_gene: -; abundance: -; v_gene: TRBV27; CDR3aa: CASSAIGEGGNEQFF; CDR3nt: TGTGCCAGCAGTGCCATCGGCGAAGGGGGTAATGAGCAGTTCTTC
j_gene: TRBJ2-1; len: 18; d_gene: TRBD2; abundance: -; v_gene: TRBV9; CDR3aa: CASSVAPAGGGLYNEQFF; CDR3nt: TGTGCCAGCAGCGTAGCACCAGCGGGGGGAGGTCTATACAATGAGCAGTTCTTC
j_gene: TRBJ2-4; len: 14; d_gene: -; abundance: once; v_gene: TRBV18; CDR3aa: CASSPLANEAIQYF; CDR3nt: TGTGCCAGCTCACCACTAGCAAATGAGGCCATTCAGTACTTC
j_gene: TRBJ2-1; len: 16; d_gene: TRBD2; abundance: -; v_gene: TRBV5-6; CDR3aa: CASSPDRGEIYNEQFF; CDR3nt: TGTGCCAGCAGCCCAGACCGGGGGGAAATCTACAATGAGCAGTTCTTC
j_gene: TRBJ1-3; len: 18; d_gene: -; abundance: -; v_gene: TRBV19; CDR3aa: CASSIPRQGGASGNTIYF; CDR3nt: TGTGCCAGTAGTATACCCCGGCAGGGAGGGGCATCTGGAAACACCATATATTTT
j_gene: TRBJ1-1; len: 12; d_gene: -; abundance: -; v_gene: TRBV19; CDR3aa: CASSPRSREAFF; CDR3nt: TGTGCCAGTAGTCCCAGGAGCCGAGAAGCTTTCTTT
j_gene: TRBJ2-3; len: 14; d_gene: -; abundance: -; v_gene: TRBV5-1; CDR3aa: CASSGGRITDTQYF; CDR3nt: TGCGCCAGCAGCGGAGGGAGGATCACAGATACGCAGTATTTT
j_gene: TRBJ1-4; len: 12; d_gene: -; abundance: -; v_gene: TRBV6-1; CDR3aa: CASSDTLEKLFF; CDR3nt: TGTGCCAGCAGTGACACGTTAGAAAAACTGTTTTTT
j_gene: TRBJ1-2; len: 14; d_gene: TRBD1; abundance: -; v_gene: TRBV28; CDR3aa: CASSLDRVPYGYTF; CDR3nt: TGTGCCAGCAGTTTGGACAGGGTACCCTATGGCTACACCTTC
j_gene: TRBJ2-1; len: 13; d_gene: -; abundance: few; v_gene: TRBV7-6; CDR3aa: CASSYGAYNEQFF; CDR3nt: TGTGCCAGCAGCTACGGGGCCTACAATGAGCAGTTCTTC
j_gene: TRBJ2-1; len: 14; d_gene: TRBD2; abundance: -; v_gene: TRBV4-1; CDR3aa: CASSKLAGLNEQFF; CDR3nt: TGCGCCAGCAGCAAGCTAGCGGGACTAAATGAGCAGTTCTTC
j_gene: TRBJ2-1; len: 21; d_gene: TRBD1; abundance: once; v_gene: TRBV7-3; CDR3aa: CASSLTTPTGESFSSYNEQFF; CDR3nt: TGTGCCAGCAGCTTAACGACCCCCACAGGGGAAAGTTTTAGCTCCTACAATGAGCAGTTCTTC
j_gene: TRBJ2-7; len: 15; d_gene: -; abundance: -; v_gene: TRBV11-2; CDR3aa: CASSSRLVSTYEQYF; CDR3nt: TGTGCCAGCAGCTCCAGGCTGGTCTCCACCTACGAGCAGTACTTC
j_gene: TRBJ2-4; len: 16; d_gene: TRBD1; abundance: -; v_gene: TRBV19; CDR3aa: CASSRTGTGIKNIQYF; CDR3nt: TGTGCCAGTAGCCGAACCGGGACAGGGATTAAAAACATTCAGTACTTC
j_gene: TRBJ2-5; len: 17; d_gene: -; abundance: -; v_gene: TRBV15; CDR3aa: CATSRDHPQGSLETQYF; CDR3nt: TGTGCCACCAGCAGAGATCATCCACAGGGCAGTCTCGAGACCCAGTACTTC
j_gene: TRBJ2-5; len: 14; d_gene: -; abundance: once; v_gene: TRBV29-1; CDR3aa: CSVVRVGEQETQYF; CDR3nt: TGCAGCGTTGTTAGGGTCGGGGAGCAAGAGACCCAGTACTTC
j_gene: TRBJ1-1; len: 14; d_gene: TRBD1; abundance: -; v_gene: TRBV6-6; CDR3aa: CASSRTGLNTEAFF; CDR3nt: TGTGCCAGCAGCAGGACAGGCCTGAACACTGAAGCTTTCTTT
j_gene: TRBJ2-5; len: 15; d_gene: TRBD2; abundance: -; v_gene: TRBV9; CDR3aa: CASSVDFGGGDSQYF; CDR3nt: TGTGCCAGCAGCGTAGACTTTGGCGGGGGAGATTCCCAGTACTTC
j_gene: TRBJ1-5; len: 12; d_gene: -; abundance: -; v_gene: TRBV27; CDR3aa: CASKGVNQPQHF; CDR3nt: TGTGCCAGCAAGGGGGTGAATCAGCCCCAGCATTTT
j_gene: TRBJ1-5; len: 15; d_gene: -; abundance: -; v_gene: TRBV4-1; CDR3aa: CASSQEEAGGQPQHF; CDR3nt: TGCGCCAGCAGCCAAGAGGAGGCCGGGGGTCAGCCCCAGCATTTT
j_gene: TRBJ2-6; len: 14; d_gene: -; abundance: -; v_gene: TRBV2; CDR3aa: CASKGNSGANVLTF; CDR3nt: TGTGCCAGCAAGGGAAACTCTGGGGCCAACGTCCTGACTTTC
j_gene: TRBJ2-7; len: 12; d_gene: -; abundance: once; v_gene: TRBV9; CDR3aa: CASSVSSYEQYF; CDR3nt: TGTGCCAGCAGCGTATCCAGCTACGAGCAGTACTTC
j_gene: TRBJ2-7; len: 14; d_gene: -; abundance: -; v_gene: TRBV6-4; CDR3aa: CASIGRGRVDEQYF; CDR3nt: TGTGCCAGCATCGGACGAGGGCGCGTGGACGAGCAGTACTTC
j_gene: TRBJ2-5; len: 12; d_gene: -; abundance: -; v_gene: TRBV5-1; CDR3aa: CAGSLSQETQYF; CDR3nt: TGCGCCGGCAGCTTGTCCCAAGAGACCCAGTACTTC
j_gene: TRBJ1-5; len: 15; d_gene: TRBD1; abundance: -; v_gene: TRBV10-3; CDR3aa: CAISPTGGGNQPQHF; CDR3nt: TGTGCCATCAGTCCGACAGGGGGAGGCAATCAGCCCCAGCATTTT
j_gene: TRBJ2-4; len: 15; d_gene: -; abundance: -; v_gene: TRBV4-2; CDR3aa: CASSQELAAKNIQYF; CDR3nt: TGTGCCAGCAGCCAAGAGTTAGCAGCCAAAAACATTCAGTACTTC
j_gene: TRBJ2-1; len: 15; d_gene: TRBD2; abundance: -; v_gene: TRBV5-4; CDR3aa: CASSLTAGTSIEQFF; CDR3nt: TGTGCCAGCAGCCTCACCGCCGGGACTAGCATCGAGCAGTTCTTC
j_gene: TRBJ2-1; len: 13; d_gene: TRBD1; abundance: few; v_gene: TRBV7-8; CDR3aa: CASGQGAYNEQFF; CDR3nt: TGTGCCAGCGGTCAGGGGGCCTACAATGAGCAGTTCTTC
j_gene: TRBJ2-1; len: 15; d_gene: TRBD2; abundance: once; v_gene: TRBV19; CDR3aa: CASSSSGSSYNEQFF; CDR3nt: TGTGCCAGTAGCTCTAGCGGAAGCTCCTACAATGAGCAGTTCTTC
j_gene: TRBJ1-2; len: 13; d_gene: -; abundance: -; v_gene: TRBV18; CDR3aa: CASSPDREYGYTF; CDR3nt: TGTGCCAGCTCACCCGACAGAGAGTATGGCTACACCTTC
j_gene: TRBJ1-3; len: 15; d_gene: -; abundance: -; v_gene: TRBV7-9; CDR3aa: CASSLGSFNGNTIYF; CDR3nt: TGTGCCAGCAGCCTGGGGTCCTTTAACGGAAACACCATATATTTT
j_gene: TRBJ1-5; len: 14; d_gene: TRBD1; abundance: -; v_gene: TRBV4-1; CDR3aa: CASSHIGQGPSKHF; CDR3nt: TGCGCCAGCAGCCATATAGGACAGGGGCCTTCGAAGCATTTT
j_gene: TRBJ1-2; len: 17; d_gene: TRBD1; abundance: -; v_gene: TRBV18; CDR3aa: CASSLNRGPTPNYGYTF; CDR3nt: TGTGCCAGCTCACTGAACAGGGGGCCCACCCCTAACTATGGCTACACCTTC
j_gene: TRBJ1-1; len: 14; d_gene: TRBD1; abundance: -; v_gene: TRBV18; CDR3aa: CASSAGQRVTEAFF; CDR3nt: TGTGCCAGCTCGGCGGGACAGCGTGTAACTGAAGCTTTCTTT
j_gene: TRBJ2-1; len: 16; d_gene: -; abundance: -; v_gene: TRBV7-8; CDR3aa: CASNLNRVGSYNEQFF; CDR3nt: TGTGCCAGCAACTTAAACAGGGTGGGCTCCTACAATGAGCAGTTCTTC
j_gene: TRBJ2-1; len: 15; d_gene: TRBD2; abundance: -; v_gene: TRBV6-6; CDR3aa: CASSSGTSGEGEQFF; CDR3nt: TGTGCCAGCAGCTCCGGGACTAGCGGTGAAGGGGAGCAGTTCTTC
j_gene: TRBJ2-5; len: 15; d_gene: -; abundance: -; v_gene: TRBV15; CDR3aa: CATSGGEGLSETQYF; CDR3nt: TGTGCCACCAGCGGCGGGGAAGGGCTTTCGGAGACCCAGTACTTC
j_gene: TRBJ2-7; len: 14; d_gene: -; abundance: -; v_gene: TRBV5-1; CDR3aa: CASSLLQGGSEQYF; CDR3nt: TGCGCCAGCAGCCTCCTCCAGGGTGGATCCGAGCAGTACTTC
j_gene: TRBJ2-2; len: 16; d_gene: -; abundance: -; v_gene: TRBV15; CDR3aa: CATSRDQGRGTGELFF; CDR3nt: TGTGCCACCAGCAGAGACCAGGGGCGCGGCACCGGGGAGCTGTTTTTT
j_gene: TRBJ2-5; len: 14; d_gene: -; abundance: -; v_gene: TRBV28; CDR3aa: CASAQGGSIETQYF; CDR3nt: TGTGCCAGCGCCCAGGGGGGTTCAATAGAGACCCAGTACTTC
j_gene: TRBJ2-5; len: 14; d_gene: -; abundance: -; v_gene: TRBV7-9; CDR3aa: CASSPVLTLSTQYF; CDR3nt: TGTGCCAGCAGCCCAGTTCTGACTTTGTCGACCCAGTACTTC
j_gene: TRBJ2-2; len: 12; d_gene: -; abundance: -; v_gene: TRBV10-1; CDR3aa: CASSDNPGELFF; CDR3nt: TGCGCCAGCAGTGACAATCCCGGGGAGCTGTTTTTT
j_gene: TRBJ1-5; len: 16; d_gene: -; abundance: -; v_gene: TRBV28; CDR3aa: CASSKRDHFIKRPQHF; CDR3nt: TGTGCCAGCAGCAAGCGGGACCACTTTATAAAACGGCCCCAGCATTTT
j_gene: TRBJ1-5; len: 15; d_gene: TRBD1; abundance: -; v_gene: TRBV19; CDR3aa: CASSRTGDGNQPQHF; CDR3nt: TGTGCCAGTAGTCGGACAGGGGACGGCAATCAGCCCCAGCATTTT
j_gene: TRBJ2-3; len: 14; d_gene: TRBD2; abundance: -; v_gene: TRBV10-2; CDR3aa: CASSPAGRTDTQYF; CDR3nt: TGCGCCAGCAGCCCAGCGGGGCGCACAGATACGCAGTATTTT
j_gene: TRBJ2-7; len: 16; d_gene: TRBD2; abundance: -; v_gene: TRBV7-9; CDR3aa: CASSLAGGGKAYEQYF; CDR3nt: TGTGCCAGCAGCTTAGCAGGCGGGGGAAAGGCCTACGAGCAGTACTTC
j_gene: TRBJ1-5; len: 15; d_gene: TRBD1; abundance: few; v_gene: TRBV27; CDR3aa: CASSLAGQGRQPQHF; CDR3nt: TGTGCCAGCAGTTTAGCAGGACAGGGCAGACAGCCCCAGCATTTT
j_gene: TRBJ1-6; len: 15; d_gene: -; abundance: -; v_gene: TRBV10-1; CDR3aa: CASRTQAIYNSPLHF; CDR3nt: TGCGCCAGCAGAACACAGGCCATCTATAATTCACCCCTCCACTTT
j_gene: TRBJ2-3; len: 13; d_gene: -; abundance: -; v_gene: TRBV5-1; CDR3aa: CASADGRTDTQYF; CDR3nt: TGCGCCAGCGCAGACGGCCGCACAGATACGCAGTATTTT